Listed below are T cell receptor beta chains from one sample, sequenced in a study of cytomegalovirus exposure and HLA in healthy donors. Libraries were prepared by immunoSEQ multiplex PCR; TCRdb keeps only in-frame clonotypes and omits some of them. The sample table includes under 200,000 clones. The material sequenced was PBMCs. The receptors come from a man aged 30-40 years in good health and CMV-seronegative. The CDR3 runs from the conserved cysteine through the conserved F or W.

>TRBJ1-1|13|TRBV6-6
CASSYSRGTEAFF
>TRBJ2-3|15|TRBV6-4
CASSDSLAGPDTQYF
>TRBJ2-7|15|TRBV23-1
CASSPQGRRYYEQYF
>TRBJ2-3|16|TRBV28
CASSLSSAGRIGTQYF
>TRBJ2-7|15|TRBV19
CASSAHSQVSYEQYF
>TRBJ1-2|13|TRBV6-5
CASIGQGYYGYTF
>TRBJ2-2|15|TRBV11-3
CASSFLGGNTGELFF
>TRBJ2-3|14|TRBV4-3
CASSQQGNTDTQYF
>TRBJ2-6|16|TRBV29-1
CSTRTGEGTGANVLTF
>TRBJ2-1|14|TRBV19
CASIVTGAGNEQFF
>TRBJ2-2|16|TRBV18
CASSPNAELNTGELFF
>TRBJ2-4|14|TRBV5-6
CASNLAGEGNIQYF
>TRBJ2-7|13|TRBV5-5
CASIGTGNYEQYF
>.|14|TRBV2
CASRSGRASYEQYF
>TRBJ2-1|20|TRBV5-4
CASSAPTLPGRRGDYNEQFF
>TRBJ2-3|14|TRBV10-3
CAISGSTSTDTQYF
>TRBJ2-1|13|TRBV7-2
CASSRDTDNEQFF
>TRBJ1-6|13|TRBV18
CASSPDRGSPLHF
>TRBJ2-7|14|TRBV28
CASSLGSRVGEQYF
>TRBJ2-6|16|TRBV5-1
CASFSGGRSGANVLTF
>TRBJ1-3|16|TRBV7-2
CASSFPGSLSGNTIYF
>TRBJ2-3|16|TRBV10-1
CASSPGLAGITDTQYF
>TRBJ1-6|16|TRBV9
CASTPDLRGRDSPLHF
>TRBJ2-7|15|TRBV4-2
CASSQGASGFYEQYF